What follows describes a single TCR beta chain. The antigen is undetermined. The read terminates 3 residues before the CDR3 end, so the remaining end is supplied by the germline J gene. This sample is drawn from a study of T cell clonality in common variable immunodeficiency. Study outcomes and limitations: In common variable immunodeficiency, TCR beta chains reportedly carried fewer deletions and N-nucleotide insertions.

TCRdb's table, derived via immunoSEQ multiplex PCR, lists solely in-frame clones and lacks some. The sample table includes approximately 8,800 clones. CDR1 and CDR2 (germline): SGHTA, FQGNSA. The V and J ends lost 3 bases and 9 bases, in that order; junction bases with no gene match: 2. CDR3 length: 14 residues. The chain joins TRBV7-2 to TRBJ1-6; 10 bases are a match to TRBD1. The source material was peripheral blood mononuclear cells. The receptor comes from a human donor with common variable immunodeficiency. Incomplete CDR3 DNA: TGTGCCAGCAGCTTGGGACAGGGGAGTTCACCC. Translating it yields CASSLGQGSSP. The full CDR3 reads CASSLGQGSSPLHF.